This T cell receptor beta chain was captured in a study of Ad26.COV2.S vaccination and SARS-CoV-2 variants (dated by TCRdb to the early 2020s). About the full investigation: Donors in the vaccine arm were drawn from COV1001, a multicentre, randomized, double-blind, placebo-controlled phase I-IIa trial testing Ad26.COV2.S in healthy adults. Ad26.COV2.S was given intramuscularly at 5x10^10 or 1x10^11 viral particles, as a single shot or as two shots 56 days apart. Sequencing of the TCRbeta repertoire served to evaluate the specificity and breadth of SARS-CoV-2-reactive T cell receptors following Ad26.COV2.S vaccination. A total of approximately 32 samples were included in the TCR-sequenced set, comprising about 20 Ad26.COV2.S vaccine recipients, 5 placebo recipients and 8 SARS-CoV-2 convalescent individuals. Trial participants were randomized into five groups of five: low-dose or high-dose Ad26.COV2.S given once or twice, or placebo on both occasions. Investigators did not know the trial group allocation while performing experiments and assessing outcomes. Beyond this particular receptor, the publication reports: Vaccine and placebo recipients had comparable non-spike TCR breadth, which fits with the vaccine containing only spike. After vaccination, substantial breadth of spike-specific CD8+ and CD4+ T cell responses was reported. Spike-specific TCR breadth was higher in Ad26.COV2.S recipients than in placebo recipients (P = 0.0014). The authors noted that total T cell responses may have been underestimated by the TCR breadth and depth analyses. Comparing responses between vaccine doses or regimens was not something the study was powered to do.

CDR1 is given as ENHRY and CDR2 as SYGVKD, both from the germline V gene. V and J lose 5 bases and 3 bases, and a span of 14 bases separates them. The CDR3 has 15 amino acids, counting the end cysteine and phenylalanine. Of all the DNA, just the CDR3 is kept, 45 bases in frame from base 1. Concerning this clone: Its antigen target is currently unknown. Base qualities were left out, and no much larger clone turns up one base away.

The immunoSEQ Assay was used to sequence TCRbeta CDR3 regions. After extraction, genomic DNA underwent amplification by bias-controlled multiplex PCR, followed by high-throughput sequencing. In the paper's pipeline: Collapsing and filtering of sequences were performed to quantify the absolute abundance of each unique TCRbeta CDR3 region. T cell fraction was estimated by normalizing TCRbeta template counts to usable DNA, which was measured by amplifying reference genes present in all nucleated cells. Repertoire TCRs were annotated as SARS-CoV-2-specific when V gene, CDR3 amino acid sequence and J gene were exactly matched to a known reactive TCR set. The reference SARS-CoV-2 TCR set was derived from MIRA and filtered for enrichment in COVID-19-positive ImmuneCODE repertoires, a step that removed public or cross-reactive TCRs. Using the MIRA antigens, annotated TCRs were further analysed by specific ORF or by position within an ORF. Breadth was defined as annotated unique rearrangements over total unique productive rearrangements; depth was the summed frequency of those rearrangements. Two-sided Wilcoxon rank-sum tests were used to compare TCR breadth between groups. Sourced from immuneACCESS, this table was stored by TCRdb with only in-frame sequences that have V and J called. A share of the clones is absent; for the studies checked, an unresolved V gene accounts for under half, and the remainder has no known explanation. That table supplies the V and J calls and clone size; D and trimming were determined from the DNA. This sample gives 330,000 or so clones in total; about 90% of them show up just once. Around 5% of the sample lies in the top ten.

In the paper's terms, the treatment or condition label means: some 20 received Ad26.COV2.S at low or high dose, single or two shots; roughly five received placebo; per-sample allocation not given. For vaccine and placebo recipients, repertoires were sequenced using samples collected on day 63 after the first injection. In Cohort 1b, roughly 25 adults aged 18-55 years were enrolled at a single site in Boston, USA, between 29 July and 7 August 2020. Ad26.COV2.S consisted of a replication-incompetent adenovirus type 26 vector by which a prefusion-stabilized SARS-CoV-2 spike protein from the original Wuhan strain was expressed.

This clonotype originated in a person aged 18 to 59 who received the Ad26.COV2.S COVID-19 vaccine or a placebo. The input for sequencing was peripheral blood, taken in a trial of Ad26.COV2.S vaccine versus placebo. The V and J segments used are TRBV10-3 and TRBJ1-3; perhaps TRBD1 is the D gene, with 6 bases matching. Read as DNA, the sequence is TGTGCCATCAGTTCCGGGGGGGCGCTTGGAAACACCATATATTTT. Its product reads: CAISSGGALGNTIYF.